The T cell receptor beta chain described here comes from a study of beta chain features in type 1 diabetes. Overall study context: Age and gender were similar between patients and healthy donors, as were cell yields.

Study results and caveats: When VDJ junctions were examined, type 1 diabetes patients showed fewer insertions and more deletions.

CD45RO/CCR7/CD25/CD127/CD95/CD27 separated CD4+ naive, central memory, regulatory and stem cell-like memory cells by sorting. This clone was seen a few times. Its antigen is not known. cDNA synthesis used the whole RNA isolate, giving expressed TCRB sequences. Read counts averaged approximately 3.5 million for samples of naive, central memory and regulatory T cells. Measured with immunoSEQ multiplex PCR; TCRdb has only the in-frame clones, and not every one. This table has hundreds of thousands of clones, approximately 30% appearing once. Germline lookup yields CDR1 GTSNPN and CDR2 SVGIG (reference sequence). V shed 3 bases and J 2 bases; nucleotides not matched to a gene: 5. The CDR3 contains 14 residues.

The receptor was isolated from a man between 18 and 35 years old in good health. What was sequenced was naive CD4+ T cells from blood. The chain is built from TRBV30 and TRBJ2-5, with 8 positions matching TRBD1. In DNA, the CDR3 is TGTGCCTGGAGGACGGACAGGGAACAAGAGACCCAGTACTTC. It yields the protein CAWRTDREQETQYF.